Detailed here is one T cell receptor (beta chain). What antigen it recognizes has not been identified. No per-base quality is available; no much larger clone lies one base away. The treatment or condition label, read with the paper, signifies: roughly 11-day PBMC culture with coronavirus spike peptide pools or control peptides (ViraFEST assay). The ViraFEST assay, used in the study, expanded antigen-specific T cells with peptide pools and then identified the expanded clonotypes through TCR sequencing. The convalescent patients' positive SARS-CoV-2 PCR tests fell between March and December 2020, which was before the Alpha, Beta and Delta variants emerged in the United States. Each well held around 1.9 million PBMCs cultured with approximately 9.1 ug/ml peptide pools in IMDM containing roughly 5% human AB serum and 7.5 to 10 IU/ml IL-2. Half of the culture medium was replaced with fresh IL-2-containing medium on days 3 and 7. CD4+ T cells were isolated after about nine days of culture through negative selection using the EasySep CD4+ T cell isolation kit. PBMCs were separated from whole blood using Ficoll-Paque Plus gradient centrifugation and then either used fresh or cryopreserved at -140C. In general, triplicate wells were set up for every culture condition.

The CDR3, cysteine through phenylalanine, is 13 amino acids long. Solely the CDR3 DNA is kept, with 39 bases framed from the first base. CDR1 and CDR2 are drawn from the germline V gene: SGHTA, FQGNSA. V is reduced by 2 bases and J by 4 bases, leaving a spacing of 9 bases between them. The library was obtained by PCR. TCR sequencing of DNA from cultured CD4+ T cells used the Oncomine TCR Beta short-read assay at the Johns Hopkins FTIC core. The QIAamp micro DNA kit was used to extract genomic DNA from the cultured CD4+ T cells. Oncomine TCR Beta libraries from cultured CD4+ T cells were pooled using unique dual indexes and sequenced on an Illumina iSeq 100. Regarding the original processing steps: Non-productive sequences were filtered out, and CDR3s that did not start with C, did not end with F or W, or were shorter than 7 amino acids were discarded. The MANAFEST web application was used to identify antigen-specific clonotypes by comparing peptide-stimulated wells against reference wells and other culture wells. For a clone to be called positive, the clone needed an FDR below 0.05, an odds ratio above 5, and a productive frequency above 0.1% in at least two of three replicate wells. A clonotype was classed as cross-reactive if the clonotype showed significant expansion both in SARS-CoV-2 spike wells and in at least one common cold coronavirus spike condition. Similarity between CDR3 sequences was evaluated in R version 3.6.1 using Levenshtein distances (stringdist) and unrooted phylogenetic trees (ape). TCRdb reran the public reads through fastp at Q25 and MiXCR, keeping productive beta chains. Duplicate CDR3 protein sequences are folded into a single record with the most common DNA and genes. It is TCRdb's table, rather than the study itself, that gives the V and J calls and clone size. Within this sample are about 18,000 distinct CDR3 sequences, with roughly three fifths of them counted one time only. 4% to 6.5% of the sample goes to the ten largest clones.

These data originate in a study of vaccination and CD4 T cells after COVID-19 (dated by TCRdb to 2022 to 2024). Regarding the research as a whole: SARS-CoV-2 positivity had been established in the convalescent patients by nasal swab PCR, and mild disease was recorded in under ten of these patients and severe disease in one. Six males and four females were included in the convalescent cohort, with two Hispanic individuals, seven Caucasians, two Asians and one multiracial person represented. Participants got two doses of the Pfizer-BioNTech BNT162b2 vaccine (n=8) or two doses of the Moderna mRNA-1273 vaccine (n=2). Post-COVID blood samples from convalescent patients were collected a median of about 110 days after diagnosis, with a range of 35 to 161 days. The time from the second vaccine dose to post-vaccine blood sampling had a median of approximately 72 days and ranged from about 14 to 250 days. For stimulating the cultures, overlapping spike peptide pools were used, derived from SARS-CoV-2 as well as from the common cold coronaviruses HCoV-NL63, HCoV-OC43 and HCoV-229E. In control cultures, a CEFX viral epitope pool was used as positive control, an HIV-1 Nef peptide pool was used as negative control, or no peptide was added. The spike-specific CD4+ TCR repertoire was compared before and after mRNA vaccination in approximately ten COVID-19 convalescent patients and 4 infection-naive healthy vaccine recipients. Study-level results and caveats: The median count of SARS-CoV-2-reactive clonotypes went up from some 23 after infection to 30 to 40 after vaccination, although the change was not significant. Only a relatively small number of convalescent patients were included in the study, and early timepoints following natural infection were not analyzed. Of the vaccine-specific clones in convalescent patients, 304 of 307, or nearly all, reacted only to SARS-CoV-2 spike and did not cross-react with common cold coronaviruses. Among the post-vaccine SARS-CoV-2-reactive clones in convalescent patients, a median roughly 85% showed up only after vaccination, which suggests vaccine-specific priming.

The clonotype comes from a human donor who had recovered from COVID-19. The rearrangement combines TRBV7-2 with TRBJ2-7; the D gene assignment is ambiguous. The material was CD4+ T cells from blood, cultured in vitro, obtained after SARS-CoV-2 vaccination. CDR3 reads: CASSLTTLYEQYF. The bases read TGTGCCAGCAGCTTAACCACCCTATACGAGCAGTACTTC.